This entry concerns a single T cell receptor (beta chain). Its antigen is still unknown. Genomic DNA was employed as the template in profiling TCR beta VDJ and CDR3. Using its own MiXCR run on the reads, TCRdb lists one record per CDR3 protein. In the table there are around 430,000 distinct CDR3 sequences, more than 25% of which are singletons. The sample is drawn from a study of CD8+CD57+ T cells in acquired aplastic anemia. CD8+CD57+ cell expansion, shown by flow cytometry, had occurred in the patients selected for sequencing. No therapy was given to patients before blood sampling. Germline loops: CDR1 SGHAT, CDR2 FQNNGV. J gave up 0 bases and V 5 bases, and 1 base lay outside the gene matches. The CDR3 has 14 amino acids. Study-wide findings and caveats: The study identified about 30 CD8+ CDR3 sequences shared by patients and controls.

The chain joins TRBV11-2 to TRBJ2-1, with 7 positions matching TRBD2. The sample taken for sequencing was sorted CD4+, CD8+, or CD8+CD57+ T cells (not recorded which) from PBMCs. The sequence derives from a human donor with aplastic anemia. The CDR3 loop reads CASSPGGSYNEQFF. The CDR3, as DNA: TGTGCCAGCAGCCCGGGGGGCTCCTACAATGAGCAGTTCTTC. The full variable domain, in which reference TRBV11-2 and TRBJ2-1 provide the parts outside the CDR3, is EAGVAQSPRYKIIEKRQSVAFWCNPISGHATLYWYQQILGQGPKLLIQFQNNGVVDDSQLPKDRFSAERLKGVDSTLKIQPAKLEDSAVYLCASSPGGSYNEQFFGPGTRLTVL.